The 7 T cell receptor beta chains below were found in one sample sequenced in a study of T cell changes during pregnancy in multiple sclerosis. TCRdb's table, derived via immunoSEQ multiplex PCR, lists solely in-frame clones and lacks some. The table lists tens of thousands of clones, about 91% of them singletons. Sequencing was performed on peripheral blood, taken before pregnancy. The receptors stem from a female donor with multiple sclerosis, enrolled in a pregnancy study.

This clone was detected a few times. The chain joins TRBV5-4 to TRBJ2-2, with 11 bases that match TRBD2. From germline, CDR1 is SGHNT and CDR2 YYREEE (reference sequence). V shed 0 bases and J 4 bases; nucleotides not matched to a gene: 2. This CDR3 region has 16 residues. The CDR3 bases are TGTGCCAGCAGCTTGGCCCTAGCGGGAGGCACCGGGGAGCTGTTTTTT. As protein: CASSLALAGGTGELFF. Complete variable domain (other parts from reference TRBV5-4 and TRBJ2-2): ETGVTQSPTHLIKTRGQQVTLRCSSQSGHNTVSWYQQALGQGPQFIFQYYREEENGRGNFPPRFSGLQFPNYSSELNVNALELDDSALYLCASSLALAGGTGELFFGEGSRLTVL.

The rearrangement joins TRBV6-1 to TRBJ2-2; weak D call: TRBD2 (5 bases). CDR3 length: 12 residues. Looked up from germline, CDR1 is MNHNS and CDR2 is SASEGT. Trimming stripped 8 bases from V and 1 base from J, with 5 bases between. CDR3 nucleotides: TGTGCCAGCGAGGGGAACACCGGGGAGCTGTTTTTT. Encoded protein: CASEGNTGELFF.

The chain recombines TRBV19 with TRBJ2-5; 12 positions agree with TRBD2. The CDR3 totals 17 residues. Germline assignment: CDR1 LNHDA and CDR2 SQIVND (reference sequence). Trimming removed 2 bases from V and 5 bases from J; junction bases left unmatched: 9. The CDR3 loop reads CASSIRPSSGGAETQYF. The CDR3 coding sequence is TGTGCCAGTAGTATACGCCCCTCTAGCGGGGGGGCGGAGACCCAGTACTTC.

This clone turned up a few times. The chain employs TRBV2 and TRBJ2-2, with D perhaps TRBD1 (6 bases). The CDR3 totals 12 residues. Trimming cost V 5 bases and J 8 bases, with 9 bases left between them. CDR1 and CDR2 from the germline V gene are SNHLY and FYNNEI. CDR3 DNA: TGTGCCAGCAGTCTGGACAGTGGGGAGCTGTTTTTT. Translation gives CASSLDSGELFF. Full variable domain (outside the CDR3, taken from reference TRBV2 and TRBJ2-2): EPEVTQTPSHQVTQMGQEVILRCVPISNHLYFYWYRQILGQKVEFLVSFYNNEISEKSEIFDDQFSVERPDGSNFTLKIRSTKLEDSAMYFCASSLDSGELFFGEGSRLTVL.

This chain connects TRBV11-2 to TRBJ1-3; D is uncertain. The length of the CDR3 is 12 residues. Germline V gene lookup returns CDR1 SGHAT and CDR2 FQNNGV. V was clipped by 5 bases and J by 6 bases, with 8 bases between them. CDR3 coding DNA: TGTGCCAGCAGCCGCGCCCCAAACACCATATATTTT. It encodes CASSRAPNTIYF.

The chain has TRBV28 and TRBJ1-2, with 7 bases that match TRBD1. Germline loops: CDR1 MDHEN, CDR2 SYDVKM. J gave up 2 bases and V 6 bases, and 6 bases lay outside the gene matches. The CDR3 loop spans 14 amino acids. This CDR3 is CASRLLTGNYGYTF. The CDR3 region has the DNA TGTGCCAGCAGACTCCTGACAGGGAACTATGGCTACACCTTC.

The V and J genes are TRBV7-7 and TRBJ2-5; 12 positions agree with TRBD2. With 5 bases clipped from V and 5 bases from J, the junction kept 6 bases outside the gene matches. CDR1 is SSHAT and CDR2 is FNYEAQ in the germline V gene (reference sequence). The CDR3 is 15 amino acids. CDR3 nucleotides: TGTGCCAGCAGCCCACTAGCGGGGGGTAGGGAGACCCAGTACTTC. Translated: CASSPLAGGRETQYF.